The following is a T cell receptor beta chain sequence with its context. Its antigen is not yet known. A commercial ELISA kit detecting HCMV-specific IgG in serum was used to determine HCMV serostatus. Peripheral blood mononuclear cells were isolated from blood by Ficoll density gradient centrifugation. The CDR3 covers 15 residues, taking in both the cysteine and the phenylalanine. The entry carries no DNA sequence. Looking up the germline V gene yields CDR1 SGHAT and CDR2 FQNNGV. The data belong to a study of T cells expressing NK-cell markers (TCRdb year 2020). Regarding the study in general: Roughly 8 donors provided sorted CD3+CD56+NKG2C+, CD3+CD56+NKG2C- and CD3+CD56-NKG2C+ T-cell subsets, whose TCR beta-chain repertoires were profiled. Among the eight sequenced donors, only one was HCMV-seronegative, while the other seven were HCMV-seropositive. Sequencing of the libraries produced 2 x 150 bp reads on Illumina HiSeq 2000/2500, MiSeq or NextSeq. Randomly selected healthy volunteers, three men and five women, were used as the eight sequenced donors.

Overall results and qualifications from the work: In roughly six donors, the dominant CD3+CD56+NKG2C+ clonotypes were among the top 10 CD8+ clonotypes and accounted for roughly 1.0-7.0% of CD8+ T cells. Those dominant clonotypes were again the most abundant among CD3+CD56-NKG2C+ cells in a few donors, at roughly 25-65%. Whether the expanded NKG2C-expressing T cell clones were specific for HCMV antigens was left unclear.

Sequencing relied on an Illumina HiSeq 2000. The TCR beta cDNA libraries were made using 5'RACE template switching, a step that added both a universal primer site and unique molecular identifiers. Synthesis of cDNA was primed from the TCR beta constant segment and was followed by two consecutive PCR amplification steps. Processing in the source paper ran as follows. MIGEC handled demultiplexing of the reads and grouping by UMI, while MiTCR was used to assemble and quantify clonotypes. To remove erroneous sequences, TCR cDNA sequences were retained only when supported by two or more reads. The tcR package was used for downstream repertoire analysis, and clonotypes were matched across fractions by CDR3 nucleotide sequence plus V segment. VDJmatch was used to annotate antigen specificity against VDJdb, with one amino acid substitution in CDR3 permitted. TCRdb reprocessed the reads, reporting each CDR3 protein sequence once and no DNA. What appears here as the V and J calls and clone size reflects TCRdb's work, not the paper's. The table for this sample shows under 35,000 distinct CDR3 sequences. About 55% of the sample rests with the top ten.

The V gene is TRBV11-2 and the J gene is TRBJ2-7; lacking DNA, the TRBD1 call made by TCRdb goes unchecked. Sequences were obtained from blood T cells: a sorted CD56 or NKG2C T cell subset, CD4+ or CD8+ T cells, or bulk PBMC T cells (not recorded which). The receptor comes from a woman between 18 and 69 years old in good health. The CDR3 protein is CASSPLRRGAYEQYF.